This T cell receptor beta chain is from a study of T cell responses to AZD1222 COVID-19 vaccine. Study outcomes and limitations: Once two AZD1222 doses were given, Spike-specific TCR breadth and depth went up. Dominant CD4 TCR responses targeted spike regions 160-218 and 743-854. White British people made up most donors, females outnumbered males, and clonal diversity was possibly underestimated. In the spike-specific TCR repertoire, nearly half reportedly target unmutated variant regions.

The CDR3 totals 15 residues. Trimming cost V 3 bases and J 13 bases; bases outside gene matches: 15. Germline CDR1 and CDR2: MRHNA and SNTAGT. Measured with immunoSEQ multiplex PCR; TCRdb has only the in-frame clones, and not every one. The table has under 200,000 clones, about 89% seen once. A word on this clone: Its target is unknown.

This chain connects TRBV6-4 to TRBJ2-1, with 7 positions matching TRBD1. The clonotype comes from an adult in good health. The material sequenced was peripheral blood, taken on day 0 of AZD1222 vaccination. The CDR3 DNA is TGTGCCAGCAGTGATGCCGGGACAGTACCATCTGCCCAGTTCTTC. As protein: CASSDAGTVPSAQFF.